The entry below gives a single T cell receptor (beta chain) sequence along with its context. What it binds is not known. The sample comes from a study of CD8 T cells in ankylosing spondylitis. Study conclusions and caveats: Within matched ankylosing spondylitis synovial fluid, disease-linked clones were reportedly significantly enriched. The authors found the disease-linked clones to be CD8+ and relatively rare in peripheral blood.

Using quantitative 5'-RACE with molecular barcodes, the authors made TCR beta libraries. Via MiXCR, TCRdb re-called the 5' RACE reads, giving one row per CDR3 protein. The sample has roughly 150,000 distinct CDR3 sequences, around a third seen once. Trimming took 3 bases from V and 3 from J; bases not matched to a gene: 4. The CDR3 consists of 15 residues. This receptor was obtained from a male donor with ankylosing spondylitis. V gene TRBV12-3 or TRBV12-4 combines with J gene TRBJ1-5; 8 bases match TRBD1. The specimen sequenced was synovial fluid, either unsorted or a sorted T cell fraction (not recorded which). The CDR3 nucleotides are TGTGCCAGCAGTTTCGGCAGGGGGCCCAATCAGCCCCAGCATTTT. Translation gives CASSFGRGPNQPQHF.